This T cell receptor (beta chain) was identified in a study of T cell responses to AZD1222 COVID-19 vaccine. Findings and caveats of the study: Clonal diversity may have been underestimated, and the donors were mostly white British, with more females than males. Spike was spanned by vaccine-associated CD4 TCRs, which were dominant at 160-218 and 743-854. Repertoires were collected only later (after the peak T cell response had occurred).

Generated by immunoSEQ multiplex PCR, the TCRdb table keeps only in-frame clones and is missing some. This table has roughly 71,000 clones, 85% appearing once. Germline assignment: CDR1 SGHRS and CDR2 YFSETQ. This CDR3 region has 15 residues. The trim removed 2 bases at V and 6 bases at J, leaving 6 bases unmatched. In regard to this clone: Antigen unknown.

This chain joins TRBV5-1 and TRBJ1-4; TRBD1 agrees at 8 bases. The sequencing used peripheral blood, collected on day 0 of AZD1222 vaccination. The TCR originated in an adult in good health. The CDR3 nucleotides are TGCGCCAGCAGCTTTTCAGGGGGCAGGGATGAAAAACTGTTTTTT. Its protein is CASSFSGGRDEKLFF.